What follows is one TCR beta chain and its context. This clonotype was detected only once. What antigen it recognizes has not been identified. The record has no base qualities; no much larger clone is one base away. A single read offers scant evidence. This sample's treatment or condition label indicates: 10-day PBMC culture with coronavirus spike peptide pools or control peptides (ViraFEST assay). The ViraFEST assay, used in the study, expanded antigen-specific T cells with peptide pools and then identified the expanded clonotypes through TCR sequencing. The positive SARS-CoV-2 PCR tests of the convalescent patients were dated from March to December 2020, before the Alpha, Beta and Delta variants emerged in the United States. Each well held millions of PBMCs cultured in IMDM containing roughly 5.4% human AB serum and around 9.2 IU/ml IL-2, with 8.5 to 10 ug/ml peptide pools added. Half of the culture medium was replaced with fresh IL-2-containing medium on days 3 and 7. Once the cells had been in culture for less than 12 days, the EasySep CD4+ T cell isolation kit was used to isolate CD4+ T cells by negative selection. PBMCs were separated from whole blood using Ficoll-Paque Plus gradient centrifugation and then either used fresh or cryopreserved at -140C. Each culture condition was generally run in triplicate wells.

The sample belongs to a study of vaccination and CD4 T cells after COVID-19 (dated by TCRdb to between 2021 and 2024). Study-wide context: Every convalescent patient had a positive nasal swab PCR test for SARS-CoV-2, with mild disease in 8 to 10 patients and severe disease in one. Six males and four females were included in the convalescent cohort, with two Hispanic individuals, seven Caucasians, two Asians and one multiracial person represented. Participants received two doses of either the Pfizer-BioNTech BNT162b2 vaccine (n=8) or the Moderna mRNA-1273 vaccine (n=2). Post-COVID blood samples from convalescent patients were collected a median of roughly 100 days after diagnosis, with a range of 35 to 161 days. Post-vaccine blood samples were obtained a median of about 77 days after the second vaccine dose, with a range of roughly 13 to 250 days. Overlapping spike peptide pools from SARS-CoV-2 and from the common cold coronaviruses HCoV-NL63, HCoV-OC43 and HCoV-229E were used as culture stimuli. Control cultures received a CEFX viral epitope pool as the positive control, an HIV-1 Nef peptide pool as the negative control, or no peptide. In roughly 11 COVID-19 convalescent patients and a handful of infection-naive healthy vaccine recipients, the spike-specific CD4+ TCR repertoire before mRNA vaccination was compared with the repertoire after mRNA vaccination.

Library creation used PCR. At the Johns Hopkins FTIC core, DNA from the cultured CD4+ T cells underwent TCR sequencing with the Oncomine TCR Beta short-read assay. Genomic DNA was extracted from the cultured CD4+ T cells with the QIAamp micro DNA kit. Oncomine TCR Beta libraries from cultured CD4+ T cells were pooled using unique dual indexes and sequenced on an Illumina iSeq 100. In the original analysis: Non-productive sequences were filtered out, and CDR3s that did not start with C, did not end with F or W, or were shorter than 7 amino acids were discarded. The MANAFEST web application was used to identify antigen-specific clonotypes by comparing peptide-stimulated wells against reference wells and other culture wells. To be called positive, a clone needed an FDR below 0.05, an odds ratio above 5, and a productive frequency above 0.1% in at least two of three replicate wells. Clonotypes that were significantly expanded in both SARS-CoV-2 spike wells and at least one common cold coronavirus spike condition were defined as cross-reactive. Using R version 3.6.1, CDR3 homology was evaluated through Levenshtein distances (stringdist) along with unrooted phylogenetic trees (ape). Starting from the raw public reads, TCRdb applied fastp trimming at Q25, assembled clones with MiXCR and retained in-frame beta chains. Every entry covers one CDR3 protein and lists the most common genes and DNA from its rows. These V and J calls are TCRdb output, not the study's own analysis. Counted in this sample were approximately 16,000 distinct CDR3 sequences; roughly 57% of them appeared once. Together, the top ten hold 8% to 9.5% of the sample.

General findings and caveats noted by the study authors: Among the post-vaccine SARS-CoV-2-reactive clones in convalescent patients, a median around 90% showed up only after vaccination, which suggests vaccine-specific priming. An increase in the median number of SARS-CoV-2-reactive clonotypes from 20 to 25 after infection to 35 to 40 after vaccination was observed, but the change was not found to be significant. The number of convalescent patients in the study was relatively small, and the study did not examine early timepoints following natural infection. Of the vaccine-specific clones in convalescent patients, 304 of 307, or nearly all, reacted only to SARS-CoV-2 spike and did not cross-react with common cold coronaviruses.

Per the germline V gene, ENHRY is the CDR1 and SYGVKD is the CDR2. At the junction V is shortened by 0 bases and J by 2 bases, with 17 bases in between. The CDR3 has 19 amino acids, counting the end cysteine and phenylalanine. The kept DNA is CDR3 alone, 57 bases in frame from the first base. Material: CD4+ T cells from blood, cultured in vitro. The chain is encoded by TRBV10-3 joined to TRBJ2-6; D gene: possibly TRBD1, on 5 matching bases. This clonotype was sampled from a human donor who had recovered from COVID-19. The CDR3 reads CAISESVGQGNAGANVLTF. The sequence in DNA is TGTGCCATCAGTGAGTCTGTTGGGCAGGGTAACGCTGGGGCCAACGTCCTGACTTTC.